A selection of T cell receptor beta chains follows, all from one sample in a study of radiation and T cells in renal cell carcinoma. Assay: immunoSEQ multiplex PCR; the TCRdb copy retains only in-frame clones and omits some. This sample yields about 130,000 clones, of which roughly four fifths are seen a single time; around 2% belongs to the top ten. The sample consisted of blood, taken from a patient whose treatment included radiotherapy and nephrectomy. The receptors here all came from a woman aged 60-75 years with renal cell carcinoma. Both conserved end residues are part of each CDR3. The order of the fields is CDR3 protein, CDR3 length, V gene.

CASSREGGGFYGYTF | 15 | TRBV5-4
CASSYSHVSESPLHF | 15 | TRBV6-5
CASSSGLRRTGNSPLHF | 17 | TRBV11-2
CASSLVGNEQFF | 12 | TRBV11-2
CATSGPNGNQPQHF | 14 | TRBV28
CASSPIPGLAYTDTQYF | 17 | TRBV7-9
CASSLRGYGTQYF | 13 | TRBV7-9
CASSLGATGGEDEQYF | 16 | TRBV7-9
CASSVSAGLNTEAFF | 15 | TRBV9
CASSATDYSNTGELFF | 16 | TRBV5-1
CASSPRGTRGTEAFF | 15 | TRBV6-5
CASSLDRGGDQPQHF | 15 | TRBV5-1
CASSSRDLGGMTEAFF | 16 | TRBV5-4
CASSFDSEAFF | 11 | TRBV5-6
CASSEYQGAGNQPQHF | 16 | TRBV7-8
CASSVEGASGTYNEQFF | 17 | TRBV9